Listed here are 3 T cell receptor beta chains from one sample, sequenced in a study of glioma-infiltrating T cells. The iRepertoire nested amplicon-rescue multiplex PCR amplified TCR alpha and beta CDR3s from RNA. In TCRdb, the multiplex PCR reads were re-called with MiXCR into one record per CDR3 protein. Seen here are over 100,000 distinct CDR3 sequences, under 30% observed once, and the top ten hold around 30%. Sequencing used glioma tissue, nonneoplastic brain tissue, or PBMCs (not recorded which). These TCRs come from a human donor with low-grade glioma or glioblastoma, undergoing nonglioma brain surgery, or in good health (not recorded which).

This clonotype was recorded many times. The rearrangement uses TRBV27 and TRBJ2-7, with 10 bases fitting TRBD2. Germline V lookup: CDR1 MNHEY, CDR2 SMNVEV (reference sequence). The junction had 5 bases not matched to a gene; V was cut back by 5 bases and J by 4 bases. The CDR3 has 14 residues. The CDR3 loop is CASSKLAGRYEQYF. CDR3 coding DNA: TGTGCCAGCAGTAAACTAGCGGGAAGGTACGAGCAGTACTTC.

The chain combines TRBV2 with TRBJ2-7; 10 nucleotides align to TRBD1. CDR1 SNHLY and CDR2 FYNNEI come from the germline V gene. This CDR3 has 13 residues. V lost 8 bases, J lost 5 bases, and 6 bases stayed unmatched. CDR3 residues: CASGGQGSDEQYF. The CDR3 DNA is TGTGCCAGCGGGGGACAGGGGTCCGACGAGCAGTACTTC.

This clonotype has a count of ten or more. The chain has TRBV7-2 and TRBJ1-1; no clear D gene. The germline V and J ends were trimmed by 2 bases and 4 bases, with 5 bases remaining between them. The CDR3 is made up of 12 amino acids. The germline V gene has CDR1 SGHTA and CDR2 FQGNSA. The CDR3 sequence: CASSLWGTEAFF. Written as DNA, the CDR3 is TGTGCCAGCAGCTTATGGGGCACTGAAGCTTTCTTT.